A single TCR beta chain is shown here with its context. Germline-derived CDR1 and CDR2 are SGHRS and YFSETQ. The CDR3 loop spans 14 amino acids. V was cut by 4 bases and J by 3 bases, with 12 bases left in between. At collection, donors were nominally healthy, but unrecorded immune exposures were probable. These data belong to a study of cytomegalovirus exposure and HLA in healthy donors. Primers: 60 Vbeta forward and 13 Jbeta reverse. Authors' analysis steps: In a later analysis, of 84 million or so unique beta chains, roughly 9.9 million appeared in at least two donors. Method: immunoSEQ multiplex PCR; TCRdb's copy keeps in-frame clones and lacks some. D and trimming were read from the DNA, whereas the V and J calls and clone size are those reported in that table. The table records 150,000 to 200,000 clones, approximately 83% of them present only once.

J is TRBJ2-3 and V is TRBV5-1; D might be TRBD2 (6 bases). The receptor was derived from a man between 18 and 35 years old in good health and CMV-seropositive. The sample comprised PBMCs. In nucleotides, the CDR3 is TGCGCCAGCAGCGGGAGGTCGTTTACAGATACGCAGTATTTT. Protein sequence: CASSGRSFTDTQYF.